This T cell receptor (beta chain) emerged from a study of response to subunit inactivated influenza vaccine. Overall study results and limits: Authors suggested few new T cells are recruited by each seasonal influenza vaccination.

TCRdb called the RT-PCR reads again in MiXCR, with one record for every CDR3 protein. The sample lists roughly 160,000 distinct CDR3 sequences; over 8.5% were seen once. Turning to this clonotype: Antigen: not known.

Germline CDR1 is SGHRS and CDR2 is YFSETQ. With V trimmed by 3 bases and J by 2 bases, 1 base remained unmatched. The CDR3 totals 15 residues. This chain links TRBV5-1 with TRBJ2-1; 11 bases match TRBD2. This sequence was found in a man aged 45-69 years who received an inactivated influenza vaccine. This material consisted of CD8+ T cells sorted from PBMCs, taken roughly 24 months after vaccination. The CDR3 DNA reads TGCGCCAGCAGCTCGGGACTAGCGGCCTACAATGAGCAGTTCTTC. Translated, it gives CASSSGLAAYNEQFF.